A selection of T cell receptor beta chains follows, all from one sample in a study of blood T cell repertoires in COVID-19. The data were produced by immunoSEQ multiplex PCR, yet TCRdb's version contains in-frame clones alone and is incomplete. Seen here are hundreds of thousands of clones, 70% to 90% observed once, and the top ten hold approximately 2%. The sequenced sample consisted of PBMCs or T cells enriched from blood (not recorded which). The receptors stem from a woman aged 18-35 years with acute COVID-19. The CDR3 runs from the conserved cysteine through the conserved F or W. Each record gives: V gene, J gene, CDR3 protein.

TRBV27	TRBJ1-4	CATRTGTDDEKLFF
TRBV7-9	TRBJ1-1	CASSLSGLNTEAFF
TRBV5-1	TRBJ1-6	CASSPGRVDSPLHF
TRBV11-2	TRBJ1-1	CASSLTTGGARSTTEAFF
TRBV7-5	TRBJ1-5	CARSFRGNQPQHF
TRBV6-1	TRBJ2-7	CASSEGRVPEQYF
TRBV6-5	TRBJ1-1	CASQLRGATEAFF
TRBV24-1	TRBJ1-1	CATSAGSNTEAFF
TRBV2	TRBJ2-7	CASSQDGYEQYF
TRBV19	TRBJ1-5	CASSQTGKNQPQHF
TRBV2	TRBJ1-2	CASSEGQEYGYTF
TRBV6-5	TRBJ2-7	CASSGGSYEQYF
TRBV7-2	TRBJ2-3	CASSPGLAGVADTQYF
TRBV7-9	TRBJ2-1	CASSLGRESHRFF
TRBV6-6	TRBJ2-7	CASSRIVGQGFSYEQYF
TRBV4-1	TRBJ1-6	CASSPRGPDDSPLHF
TRBV3-1/TRBV3-2	TRBJ2-7	CASSPNFYEQYF
TRBV11-2	TRBJ1-1	CASSFARGGTEAFF
TRBV30	TRBJ1-4	CAWSAARGNEKLFF
TRBV27	TRBJ2-7	CASSLSPAGPFSYEQYF
TRBV11-2	TRBJ1-1	CASTGREGRNTEAFF
TRBV11-3	TRBJ2-3	CASSPRRSADTQYF
TRBV2	TRBJ1-6	CASSERDRMNSPLHF
TRBV30	TRBJ1-6	CAWRRGEYRNSPLHF
TRBV19	TRBJ1-3	CASKNRHSGNTIYF
TRBV19	TRBJ1-1	CASSPQGGTEAFF
TRBV4-3	TRBJ2-7	CASSQGEGRYEQYF
TRBV27	TRBJ2-7	CASGKQGQGAHEQYF
TRBV19	TRBJ1-2	CASRNPQGFGYGYTF
TRBV12-3/TRBV12-4	TRBJ1-2	CASSLASYGYTF
TRBV5-6	TRBJ1-1	CASSLRQAPNTEAFF
TRBV11-2	TRBJ2-7	CAGRGTESYEQYF
TRBV4-1	TRBJ1-5	CASSQEYVFVQPQHF
TRBV24-1	TRBJ2-5	CATSGLAGVGETQYF
TRBV28	TRBJ2-2	CASRYSNTGELFF
TRBV7-3	TRBJ1-1	CASSSQGHKNTEAFF
TRBV6-6	TRBJ1-1	CASSGPGMNTEAFF
TRBV11-3	TRBJ2-2	CASSLRQGVFTGELFF
TRBV5-5	TRBJ2-7	CASSPGSGSEQYF
TRBV28	TRBJ2-5	CASGRQGRQYF
TRBV11-2	TRBJ1-2	CASSLGPTDYYGYTF
TRBV27	TRBJ2-7	CASSPGQGLHYEQYF
TRBV4-1	TRBJ2-3	CASSQEGAGQGPDTQYF
TRBV27	TRBJ2-7	CASSSGGPYEQYF
TRBV19	TRBJ2-7	CASSMDGTGYEQYF
TRBV4-3	TRBJ2-7	CASSQDLAGRSYEQYF
TRBV5-6	TRBJ2-7	CASSGDRGQIEQYF
TRBV20-1	TRBJ2-3	CSASNRDNHFGTDTQYF
TRBV7-9	TRBJ2-5	CASSLGLAGGETQYF
TRBV7-9	TRBJ2-1	CASSFGGTDNEQFF
TRBV4-1	TRBJ2-2	CASSAFQIAGGPGGELFF
TRBV18	TRBJ2-3	CASSPPSPGTGGPPQYF
TRBV4-1	TRBJ1-1	CASSQVTADEAFF
TRBV5-4	TRBJ2-7	CASSLPGQGYHEQYF
TRBV10-1	TRBJ2-1	CASRLAVNNEQFF
TRBV11-1	TRBJ2-3	CASSVGLAGAPQYF
TRBV2	TRBJ1-2	CASSGQGARANYGYTF
TRBV19	TRBJ2-5	CASKSRGLTETQYF
TRBV5-4	TRBJ2-7	CASSLAGTLEQYF